A single sample gave rise to the 9 T cell receptor beta chains below, sequenced in a study of T-cell memory formation after mild COVID-19. TCRdb re-analysed the 5' RACE reads in MiXCR, keeping a single row per CDR3 protein. This sample has roughly 450,000 distinct CDR3 sequences, with around 17% found just once. The sequenced sample consisted of PBMCs or a T cell subset sorted from them (not recorded which). Every receptor here comes from a man aged 18 to 30 who had mild COVID-19 (a few samples of this study predate the infection). Cell type and time point are not known.

The chain recombines TRBV27 with TRBJ2-1; D might be TRBD2 (6 bases). This CDR3 is 14 amino acids long. Trimming removed 5 bases at V and 9 bases at J, with 17 bases between. Per the germline V gene, CDR1 is MNHEY and CDR2 is SMNVEV (reference sequence). The DNA for the CDR3 is TGTGCCAGCAGTCCTACCCCGCGGGGTGGTGAGCAGTTCTTC. Translated: CASSPTPRGGEQFF.

This clonotype was recorded at least ten times. The chain employs TRBV5-1 and TRBJ1-4; D is ambiguous. CDR3 length: 16 residues. CDR1 and CDR2 from the germline V gene are SGHRS and YFSETQ. Between the trimmed V and J ends, which lost 4 bases and 7 bases, there was a span of 20 bases. CDR3 sequence: CASSRTGPGEGEKLFF. CDR3 nucleotides: TGCGCCAGCAGCCGTACTGGTCCCGGCGAAGGTGAAAAACTGTTTTTT.

This clonotype was seen at least ten times. This rearrangement joins TRBV29-1 to TRBJ2-1; TRBD2 aligns across 11 bases. V gave up 4 bases and J gave up 9 bases; unmatched junction bases: 11. CDR1 is SQVTM, CDR2 ANQGSEA, per germline. This CDR3 region has 15 residues. CDR3 amino acids: CSVGPLRLAGGEQFF. In DNA form, the CDR3 reads TGCAGCGTTGGTCCACTCAGGCTAGCGGGGGGTGAGCAGTTCTTC.

The sample holds a few counts of this clonotype. This chain uses TRBV21-1 with TRBJ2-7; the table's D call of TRBD1 was not tested on the DNA. TRBV21-1 is reported as a pseudogene. The CDR3 loop spans 18 amino acids. The CDR3: CASSPPRDGQSFSYEQYV. CDR3 in DNA: TGTGCCAGCAGCCCCCCCCGGGATGGGCAGTCCTTCTCCTACGAGCAGTACGTC.

V usage is TRBV7-3 and J usage is TRBJ2-7; D remains unclear. Germline V gene data show CDR1 as SGHTA and CDR2 as FQGTGA. Trimming removed 2 bases from V and 5 bases from J, with 10 bases in between. The length of the CDR3 is 13 residues. The CDR3 reads CASSLGPRDEQYF. In nucleotides, the CDR3 is TGTGCCAGCAGCTTAGGGCCCCGGGACGAGCAGTACTTC. The full variable domain, rest sourced from reference TRBV7-3 and TRBJ2-7, is GAGVSQTPSNKVTEKGKYVELRCDPISGHTALYWYRQSLGQGPEFLIYFQGTGAADDSGLPNDRFFAVRPEGSVSTLKIQRTERGDSAVYLCASSLGPRDEQYFGPGTRLTVT.

CDR3 loop: CASSLQSGFRDTQYF. The CDR3 DNA reads as TGTGCCAGCAGCCTCCAAAGCGGTTTTAGGGATACGCAGTATTTT. This rearrangement joins TRBV3-1 to TRBJ2-3, with D tentatively TRBD2 (5 bases). This CDR3 is built from 15 residues. Trimming shortened V by 4 bases and J by 6 bases, and 17 bases separated the two germline ends. Germline-derived CDR1 and CDR2 are LGHDT and YNNKEL (reference sequence).

The rearrangement links TRBV7-6 to TRBJ1-6, with 8 bases identical to TRBD1. This CDR3 has 15 residues. The V and J ends lost 0 bases and 9 bases, in that order; junction bases with no gene match: 4. CDR1 and CDR2 from the germline V gene are SGHVS and FNYEAQ. In nucleotides, the CDR3 is TGTGCCAGCAGCTTAGCGGGACAGGCCGGTTCACCCCTCCACTTT. This encodes CASSLAGQAGSPLHF.

V is TRBV5-6 and J is TRBJ2-5; D is perhaps TRBD1 (6 bases). V shed 4 bases and J shed 0 bases, with 13 bases lying between them. This CDR3 has 15 residues. Germline values: CDR1 SGHDT, CDR2 YYEEEE. The DNA for the CDR3 is TGTGCCAGCAGCGGGCACTACAGGGACCAAGAGACCCAGTACTTC. Amino acid sequence: CASSGHYRDQETQYF.

This clonotype appeared a few times. The rearrangement links TRBV9 to TRBJ2-1; weak D call: TRBD1 (6 bases). From germline, CDR1 is SGDLS and CDR2 YYNGEE. V lost 0 bases and J 7 bases, leaving 11 bases between the germline ends. The CDR3 loop spans 14 amino acids. The DNA for the CDR3 is TGTGCCAGCAGCGTAGGGGGGCCGGGGAATGAGCAGTTCTTC. This gives the protein CASSVGGPGNEQFF.